Only a few counts were recorded for the clone carrying this TCR beta chain. Its target is unknown. CDR1 SGHTA and CDR2 FQGNSA come from the germline V gene. Trimming removed 5 bases from V and 4 bases from J, with 16 bases in between. The CDR3 length is 15 residues. 5'RACE with constant-segment primers built TCRalpha and TCRbeta cDNA libraries with UMIs. TCRdb passed the 5' RACE reads through MiXCR, listing each CDR3 protein once. Of hundreds of thousands of distinct CDR3 sequences in the sample, less than 25% were seen once. The data stem from a study of T-cell memory formation after mild COVID-19. As for the study in general: TCR clustering was largely donor specific. Study-wide points: Largely, contracting CD4+ clones fell within CM and EM, and contracting CD8+ clones within EMRA.

The TCR comes from an adult woman who had mild COVID-19 (a few samples of this study predate the infection). Cell type and time point are not known. The chain is built from TRBV7-2 and TRBJ2-3; possibly TRBD2 for D (5 bases). The sample consisted of PBMCs or a T cell subset sorted from them (not recorded which). This CDR3 reads CASSQVGSVADTQYF. The CDR3 DNA sequence: TGTGCCAGCAGCCAGGTGGGGAGCGTGGCAGATACGCAGTATTTT.